This T cell receptor beta chain was observed in a study of blood T cell repertoires in COVID-19. Study details: COVID-19 samples collected from the United States, Italy and Spain covered acute and convalescent phases. T cells, B-cell-depleted T cells, or PBMCs provided the cDNA or gDNA that served as material.

Germline V lookup: CDR1 SNHLY, CDR2 FYNNEI. Trimming cost V 5 bases and J 1 base; bases outside gene matches: 5. CDR3 length equals 15 residues. As processed by the authors: Amplification of reference gene primers provided the estimated nucleated cell counts. The method was immunoSEQ multiplex PCR; TCRdb's version includes in-frame clones alone and lacks a portion of them. For V, J and clone size, that table is used; D and trimming come from the DNA. Among about 240,000 clones listed, over 80% were seen once. The chain employs TRBV2 and TRBJ1-1, with 9 bases fitting TRBD1. The source material was peripheral blood. The receptor comes from a man in his thirties or forties who had recovered from COVID-19. The CDR3: CASSQETGGNTEAFF. The CDR3 coding sequence is TGTGCCAGCAGTCAGGAGACAGGGGGGAACACTGAAGCTTTCTTT.